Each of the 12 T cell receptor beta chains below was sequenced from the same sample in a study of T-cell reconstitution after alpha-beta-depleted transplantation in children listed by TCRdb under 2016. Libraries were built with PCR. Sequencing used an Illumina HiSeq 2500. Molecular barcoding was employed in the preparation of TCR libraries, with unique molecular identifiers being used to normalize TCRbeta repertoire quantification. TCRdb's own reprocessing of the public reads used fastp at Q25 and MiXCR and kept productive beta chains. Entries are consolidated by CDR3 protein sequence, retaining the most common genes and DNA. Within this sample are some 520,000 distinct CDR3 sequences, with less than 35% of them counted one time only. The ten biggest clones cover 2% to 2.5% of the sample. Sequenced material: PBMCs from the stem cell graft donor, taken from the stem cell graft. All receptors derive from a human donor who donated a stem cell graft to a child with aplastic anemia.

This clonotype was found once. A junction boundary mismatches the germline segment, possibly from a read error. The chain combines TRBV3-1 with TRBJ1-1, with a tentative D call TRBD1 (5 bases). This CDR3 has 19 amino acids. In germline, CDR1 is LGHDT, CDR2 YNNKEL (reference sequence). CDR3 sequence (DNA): TGTGCCCGCAGACCCTCCCCTGCGCAGGGCGCACCAAGCAGGCCTGAAGCTTTCTTT. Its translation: CARRPSPAQGAPSRPEAFF. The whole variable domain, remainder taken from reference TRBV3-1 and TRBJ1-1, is DTAVSQTPKYLVTQMGNDKSIKCEQNLGHDTMYWYKQDSKKFLKIMFSYNNKELIINETVPNRFSPKSPDKAHLNLHINSLELGDSAVYFCARRPSPAQGAPSRPEAFFGQGTRLTVV.

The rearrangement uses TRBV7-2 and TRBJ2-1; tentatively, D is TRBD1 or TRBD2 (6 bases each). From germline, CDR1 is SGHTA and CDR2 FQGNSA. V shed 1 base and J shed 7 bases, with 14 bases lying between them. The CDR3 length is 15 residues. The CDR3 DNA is TGTGCCAGCAGCTTAGGGGTTTGGGGGGCGAATGAGCAGTTCTTC. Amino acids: CASSLGVWGANEQFF.

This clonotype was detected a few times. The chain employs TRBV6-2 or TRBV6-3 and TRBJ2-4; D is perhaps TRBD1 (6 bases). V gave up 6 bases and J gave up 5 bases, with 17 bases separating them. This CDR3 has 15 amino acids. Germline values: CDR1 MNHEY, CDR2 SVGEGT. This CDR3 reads CASRIWGQVENIQYF. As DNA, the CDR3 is TGTGCCAGCAGGATATGGGGACAAGTCGAAAACATTCAGTACTTC.

CDR3 residues: CASSSGTIAKNIQYF. The CDR3 DNA reads as TGCGCCAGCAGCAGCGGGACCATAGCCAAAAACATTCAGTACTTC. The chain links TRBV5-1 to TRBJ2-4; 7 bases are a match to TRBD2. Germline assignment: CDR1 SGHRS and CDR2 YFSETQ. Germline trimming cut 4 bases from V and 0 bases from J; bases unmatched to any gene: 4. The CDR3 extends over 15 amino acids.

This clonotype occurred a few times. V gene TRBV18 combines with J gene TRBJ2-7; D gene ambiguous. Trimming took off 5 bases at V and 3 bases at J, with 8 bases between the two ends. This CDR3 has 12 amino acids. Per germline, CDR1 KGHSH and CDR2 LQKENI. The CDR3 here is CASSDQDYEQYF. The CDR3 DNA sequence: TGTGCCAGCTCAGACCAGGACTACGAGCAGTACTTC.

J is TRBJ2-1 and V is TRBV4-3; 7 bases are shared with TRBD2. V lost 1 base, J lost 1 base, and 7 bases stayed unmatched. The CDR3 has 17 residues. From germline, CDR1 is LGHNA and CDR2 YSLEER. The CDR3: CASSQVYAGVSYNEQFF. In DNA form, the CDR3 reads TGCGCCAGCAGCCAAGTGTATGCGGGGGTGTCCTACAATGAGCAGTTCTTC.

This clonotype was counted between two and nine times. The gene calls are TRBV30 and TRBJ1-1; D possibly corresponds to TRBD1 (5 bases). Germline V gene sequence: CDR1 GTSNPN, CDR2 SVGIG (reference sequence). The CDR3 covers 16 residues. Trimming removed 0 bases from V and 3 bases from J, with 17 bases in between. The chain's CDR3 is CAWSVPLTGGDTEAFF. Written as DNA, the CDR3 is TGTGCCTGGAGTGTACCCCTCACTGGGGGGGACACTGAAGCTTTCTTT.

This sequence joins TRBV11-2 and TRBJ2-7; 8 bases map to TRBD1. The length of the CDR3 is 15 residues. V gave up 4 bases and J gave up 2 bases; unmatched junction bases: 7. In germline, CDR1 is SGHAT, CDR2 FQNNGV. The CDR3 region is CASSSRDRSPYEQYF. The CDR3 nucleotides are TGTGCCAGCAGCTCCCGGGACAGGAGTCCCTACGAGCAGTACTTC.

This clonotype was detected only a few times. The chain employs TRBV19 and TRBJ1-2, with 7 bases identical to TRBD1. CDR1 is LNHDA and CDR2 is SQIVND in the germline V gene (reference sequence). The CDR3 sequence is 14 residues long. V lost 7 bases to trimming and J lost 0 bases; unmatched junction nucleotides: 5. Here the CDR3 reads CASKGQQANYGYTF. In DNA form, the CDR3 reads TGTGCCAGTAAGGGACAGCAAGCTAACTATGGCTACACCTTC.

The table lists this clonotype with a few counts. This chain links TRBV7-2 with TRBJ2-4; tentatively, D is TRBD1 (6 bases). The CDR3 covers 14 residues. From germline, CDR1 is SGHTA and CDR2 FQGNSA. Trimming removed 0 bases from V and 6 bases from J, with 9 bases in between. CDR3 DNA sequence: TGTGCCAGCAGCTTAGCCAGGGGCACAAACATTCAGTACTTC. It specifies CASSLARGTNIQYF.

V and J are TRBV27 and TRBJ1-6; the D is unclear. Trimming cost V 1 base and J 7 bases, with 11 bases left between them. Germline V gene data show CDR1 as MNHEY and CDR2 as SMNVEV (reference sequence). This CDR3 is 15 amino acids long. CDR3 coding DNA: TGTGCCAGCAGTTTATACGGAGCATTGAATTCACCCCTCCACTTT. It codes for CASSLYGALNSPLHF.

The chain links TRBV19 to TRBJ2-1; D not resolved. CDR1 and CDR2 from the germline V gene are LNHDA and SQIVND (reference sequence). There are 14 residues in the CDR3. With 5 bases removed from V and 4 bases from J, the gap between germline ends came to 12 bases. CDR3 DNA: TGTGCCAGTAGTTGGCTAGTATCGTACAATGAGCAGTTCTTC. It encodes CASSWLVSYNEQFF.